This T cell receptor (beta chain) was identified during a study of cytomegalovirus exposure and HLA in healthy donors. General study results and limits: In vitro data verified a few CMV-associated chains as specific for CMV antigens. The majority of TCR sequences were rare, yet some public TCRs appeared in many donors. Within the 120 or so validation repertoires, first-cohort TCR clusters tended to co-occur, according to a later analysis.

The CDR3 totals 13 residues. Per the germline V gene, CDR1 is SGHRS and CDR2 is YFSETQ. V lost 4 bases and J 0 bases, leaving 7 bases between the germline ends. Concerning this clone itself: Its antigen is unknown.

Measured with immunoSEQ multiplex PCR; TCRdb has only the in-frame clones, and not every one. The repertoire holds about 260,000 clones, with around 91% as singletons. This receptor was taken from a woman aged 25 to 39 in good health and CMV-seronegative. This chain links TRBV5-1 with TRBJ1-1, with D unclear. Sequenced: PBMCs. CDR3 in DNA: TGCGCCAGCAGCCCGGACGTGAACACTGAAGCTTTCTTT. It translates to CASSPDVNTEAFF.